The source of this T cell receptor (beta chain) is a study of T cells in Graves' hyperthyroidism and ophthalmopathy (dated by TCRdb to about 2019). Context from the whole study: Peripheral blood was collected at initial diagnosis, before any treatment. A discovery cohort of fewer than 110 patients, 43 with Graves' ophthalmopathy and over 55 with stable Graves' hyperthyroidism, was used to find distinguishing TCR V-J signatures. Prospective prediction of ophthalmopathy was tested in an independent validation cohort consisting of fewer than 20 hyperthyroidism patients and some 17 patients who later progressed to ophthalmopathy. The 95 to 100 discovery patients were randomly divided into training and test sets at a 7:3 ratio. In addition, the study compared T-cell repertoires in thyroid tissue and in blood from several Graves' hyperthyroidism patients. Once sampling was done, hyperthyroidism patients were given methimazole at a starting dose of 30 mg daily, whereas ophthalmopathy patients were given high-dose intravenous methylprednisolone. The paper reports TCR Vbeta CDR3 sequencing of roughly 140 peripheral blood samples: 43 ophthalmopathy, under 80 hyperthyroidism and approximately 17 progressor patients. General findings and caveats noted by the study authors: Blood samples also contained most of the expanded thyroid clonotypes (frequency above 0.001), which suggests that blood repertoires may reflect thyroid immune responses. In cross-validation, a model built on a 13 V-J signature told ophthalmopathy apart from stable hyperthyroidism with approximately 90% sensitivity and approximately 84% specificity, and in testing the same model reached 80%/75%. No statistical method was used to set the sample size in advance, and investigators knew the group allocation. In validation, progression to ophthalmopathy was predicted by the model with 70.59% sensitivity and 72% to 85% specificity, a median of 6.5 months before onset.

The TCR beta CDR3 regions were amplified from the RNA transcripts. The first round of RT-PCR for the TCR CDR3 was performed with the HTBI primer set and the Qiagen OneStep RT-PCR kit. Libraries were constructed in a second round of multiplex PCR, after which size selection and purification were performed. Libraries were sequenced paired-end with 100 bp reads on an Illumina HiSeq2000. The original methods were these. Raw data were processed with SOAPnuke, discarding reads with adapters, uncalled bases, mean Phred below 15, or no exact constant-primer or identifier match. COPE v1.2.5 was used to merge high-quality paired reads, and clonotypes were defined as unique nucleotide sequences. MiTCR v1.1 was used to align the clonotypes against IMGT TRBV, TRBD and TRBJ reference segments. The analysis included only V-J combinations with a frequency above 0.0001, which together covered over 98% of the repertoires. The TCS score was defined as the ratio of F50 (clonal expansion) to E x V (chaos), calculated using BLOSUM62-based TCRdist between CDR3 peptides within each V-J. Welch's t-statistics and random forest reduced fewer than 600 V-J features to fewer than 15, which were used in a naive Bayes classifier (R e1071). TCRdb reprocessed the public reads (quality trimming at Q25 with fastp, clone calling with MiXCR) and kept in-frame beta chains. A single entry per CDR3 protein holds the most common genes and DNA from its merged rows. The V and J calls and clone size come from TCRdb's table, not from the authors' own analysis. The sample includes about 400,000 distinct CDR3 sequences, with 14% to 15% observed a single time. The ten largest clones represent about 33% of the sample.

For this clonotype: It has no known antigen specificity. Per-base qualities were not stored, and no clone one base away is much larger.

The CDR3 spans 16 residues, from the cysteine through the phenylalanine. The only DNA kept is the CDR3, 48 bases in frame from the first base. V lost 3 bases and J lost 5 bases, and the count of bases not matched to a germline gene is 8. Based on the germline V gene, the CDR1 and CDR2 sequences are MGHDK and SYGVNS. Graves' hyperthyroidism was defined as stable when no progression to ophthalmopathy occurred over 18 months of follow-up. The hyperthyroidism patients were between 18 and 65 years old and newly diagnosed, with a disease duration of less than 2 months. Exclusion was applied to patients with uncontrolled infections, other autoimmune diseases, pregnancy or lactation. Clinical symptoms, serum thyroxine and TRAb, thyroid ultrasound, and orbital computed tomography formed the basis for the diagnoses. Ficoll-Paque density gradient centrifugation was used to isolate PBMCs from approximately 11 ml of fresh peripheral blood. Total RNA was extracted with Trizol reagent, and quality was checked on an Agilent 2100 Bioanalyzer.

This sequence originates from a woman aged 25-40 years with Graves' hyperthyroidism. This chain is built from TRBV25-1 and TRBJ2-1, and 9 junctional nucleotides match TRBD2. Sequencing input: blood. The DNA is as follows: TGTGCCAGCAGTGACGGCGGGAGGGCCCGAGACAATGAGCAGTTCTTC. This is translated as CASSDGGRARDNEQFF.